A selection of T cell receptor beta chains follows, all from one sample in a study of prognosis after radiotherapy for stage I lung cancer. TCRdb reprocessed the multiplex PCR reads via MiXCR and lists one record per CDR3 protein. The sample comprises some 38,000 distinct CDR3 sequences, around a quarter of which are singletons, and 20% to 25% rests with the top ten. Specimen: PBMCs, collected before or after stereotactic body radiation therapy (not recorded which). The receptors were gathered from a donor of 50 years or more with non-small cell lung cancer. Each CDR3 is given with its conserved first and last residue. Each record gives: D gene, V gene, clone size, J gene, CDR3 DNA, CDR3 protein. A D gene is named only where the DNA matches it firmly. Clone size is not always given. Where it is, it says once, few, many or a class for expanded clones.

D gene: TRBD1
V gene: TRBV7-2
clone size: few
J gene: TRBJ1-5
CDR3 DNA: TGTGCCAGCAGCCCCGACAGGGAGAAGCAGCCCCAGCATTTT
CDR3 protein: CASSPDREKQPQHF

D gene: TRBD1
V gene: TRBV7-9
clone size: many
J gene: TRBJ2-2
CDR3 DNA: TGTGCCAGCAGCATCGGACAGGGGAACACCGGGGAGCTGTTTTTT
CDR3 protein: CASSIGQGNTGELFF

D gene: NA
V gene: TRBV19
clone size: many
J gene: TRBJ2-7
CDR3 DNA: TGTGCCAGTACCATGAGGACAGTTTCCTCCTCCTACGAGCAGTACTTC
CDR3 protein: CASTMRTVSSSYEQYF

D gene: TRBD1
V gene: TRBV28
clone size: many
J gene: TRBJ2-1
CDR3 DNA: TGTGCCAGCAGTTTTTTCAGGGGACAGGGGGCATACAATGAGCAGTTCTTC
CDR3 protein: CASSFFRGQGAYNEQFF

D gene: NA
V gene: TRBV7-9
clone size: many
J gene: TRBJ2-7
CDR3 DNA: TGTGCCAGCAGCTTAGACTGGACCGGCGAGCAGTACTTC
CDR3 protein: CASSLDWTGEQYF

D gene: NA
V gene: TRBV14
clone size: many
J gene: TRBJ2-2
CDR3 DNA: TGTGCCAGCAGCCAAGCCTACACCGGGGAGCTGTTTTTT
CDR3 protein: CASSQAYTGELFF

D gene: NA
V gene: TRBV2
clone size: many
J gene: TRBJ1-2
CDR3 DNA: TGTGCCAGCAGGTACCGGGACCTCACCGGTGGCTACACCTTC
CDR3 protein: CASRYRDLTGGYTF

D gene: NA
V gene: TRBV7-2
clone size: many
J gene: TRBJ1-4
CDR3 DNA: TGTGCCAGCAGCTTAGGGCAGGGCGGTGAAAAACTGTTTTTT
CDR3 protein: CASSLGQGGEKLFF

D gene: NA
V gene: TRBV28
clone size: many
J gene: TRBJ2-7
CDR3 DNA: TGTGCCAGCAGTTTATACGGAAGCTACGAGCAGTACTTC
CDR3 protein: CASSLYGSYEQYF

D gene: NA
V gene: TRBV12-3/TRBV12-4
clone size: NA
J gene: TRBJ1-1
CDR3 DNA: TGTGCCAGCAGTTTAGGGCAGAACACTGAAGCTTTCTTT
CDR3 protein: CASSLGQNTEAFF

D gene: NA
V gene: TRBV6-5
clone size: many
J gene: TRBJ2-7
CDR3 DNA: TGTGCCAGCAGTTACGAAAGGTTTGGCTCCTACGAGCAGTACTTC
CDR3 protein: CASSYERFGSYEQYF

D gene: NA
V gene: TRBV10-2
clone size: many
J gene: TRBJ2-5
CDR3 DNA: TGCGCCAGCACAGAGCCAGACCAAGAGACCCAGTACTTC
CDR3 protein: CASTEPDQETQYF

D gene: NA
V gene: TRBV25-1
clone size: many
J gene: TRBJ2-7
CDR3 DNA: TGTGCCAGCAGTGTTGGTAGTAGGTATTACGAGCAGTACTTC
CDR3 protein: CASSVGSRYYEQYF

D gene: TRBD1
V gene: TRBV20-1
clone size: medium-sized
J gene: TRBJ2-7
CDR3 DNA: TGCAGTGCTGGCGGACAGGGTTTAGGCTACGAGCAGTACTTC
CDR3 protein: CSAGGQGLGYEQYF

D gene: TRBD2
V gene: TRBV14
clone size: NA
J gene: TRBJ2-3
CDR3 DNA: TGTGCCATCAGCCCCACCTTTCGCCTAGCGGGAGGGCCATATCGAGATACGCAGTATTTT
CDR3 protein: CAISPTFRLAGGPYRDTQYF

D gene: NA
V gene: TRBV28
clone size: many
J gene: TRBJ2-3
CDR3 DNA: TGTGCCAGCAGTCAGAGGACAGATACGCAGTATTTT
CDR3 protein: CASSQRTDTQYF

D gene: NA
V gene: TRBV30
clone size: many
J gene: TRBJ2-7
CDR3 DNA: TGTGCCTGGAGTGTAGGCTACGAGCAGTACTTC
CDR3 protein: CAWSVGYEQYF

D gene: NA
V gene: TRBV20-1
clone size: many
J gene: TRBJ2-7
CDR3 DNA: TGCAGTGCTAGAGATCAAAGGGCTATCGCCTACGAGCAGTACTTC
CDR3 protein: CSARDQRAIAYEQYF

D gene: TRBD1
V gene: TRBV27
clone size: NA
J gene: TRBJ2-2
CDR3 DNA: TGTGCCAGCAGTTTGGGGACAGGGGACTCCGGGGAGATGTTTTTT
CDR3 protein: CASSLGTGDSGEMFF

D gene: NA
V gene: TRBV12-3/TRBV12-4
clone size: many
J gene: TRBJ1-1
CDR3 DNA: TGTGCCAGCAATTTTCAGAACACTGAAGCTTTCTTT
CDR3 protein: CASNFQNTEAFF

D gene: NA
V gene: TRBV28
clone size: many
J gene: TRBJ2-7
CDR3 DNA: TGTGCCAGCAGTCAGGACTCCTACGAGCAGTACTTC
CDR3 protein: CASSQDSYEQYF

D gene: NA
V gene: TRBV10-3
clone size: many
J gene: TRBJ1-4
CDR3 DNA: TGTGCCATCAGTCGGACCTCCTTTGCAACTAATGAAAAACTGTTTTTT
CDR3 protein: CAISRTSFATNEKLFF